What follows are 15 T cell receptor beta chains derived from one specimen sequenced in a study of blood T cell repertoires in COVID-19. The protocol was immunoSEQ multiplex PCR, while the TCRdb copy is restricted to in-frame clones and leaves out a portion. The top ten clones hold 5.3% of a sample with some 340,000 clones, approximately 87% of them seen once. Sample: PBMCs or T cells enriched from blood (not recorded which). These TCRs come from a woman in her twenties or thirties who had recovered from COVID-19.

This clone was seen a few times. The rearrangement links TRBV4-2 to TRBJ2-2; 12 bases align to TRBD2. Unmatched junction bases numbered 7, after V lost 0 bases and J lost 2 bases. This CDR3 has 19 amino acids. Germline assignment: CDR1 LGHNA and CDR2 YNFKEQ. CDR3 DNA sequence: TGTGCCAGCAGCCAAGATCTACTAGCGGGGGGTCTTAACACCGGGGAGCTGTTTTTT. Translation gives CASSQDLLAGGLNTGELFF.

The chain has TRBV27 and TRBJ2-3, with D tentatively TRBD2 (6 bases). The CDR3 extends over 17 amino acids. CDR1 and CDR2 from the germline V gene are MNHEY and SMNVEV (reference sequence). V lost 3 bases and J lost 2, with 18 bases in between. CDR3 sequence: CASSLRITSGDTDTQYF. CDR3 DNA: TGTGCCAGCAGTTTGCGCATTACGTCGGGAGACACAGATACGCAGTATTTT.

The CDR3 spells CASSDGTGVDEQYF. CDR3 in DNA: TGTGCCAGCAGTGACGGGACAGGGGTCGACGAGCAGTACTTC. The chain employs TRBV2 and TRBJ2-7; 10 bases map to TRBD1. The CDR3 is 14 residues long. Germline loops: CDR1 SNHLY, CDR2 FYNNEI. J was trimmed by 5 bases and V by 3 bases; bases with no gene match: 4. The full variable domain, rest sourced from reference TRBV2 and TRBJ2-7, is EPEVTQTPSHQVTQMGQEVILRCVPISNHLYFYWYRQILGQKVEFLVSFYNNEISEKSEIFDDQFSVERPDGSNFTLKIRSTKLEDSAMYFCASSDGTGVDEQYFGPGTRLTVT.

The table lists this clone with a count of one. The rearrangement joins TRBV6-1 to TRBJ1-5, with 7 bases matching TRBD1. The junction had 9 bases not matched to a gene; V was cut back by 3 bases and J by 7 bases. The germline V gene has CDR1 MNHNS and CDR2 SASEGT. The CDR3 is made up of 15 amino acids. This chain's CDR3 is CASSELYPGGQPQHF. The DNA of the CDR3 is TGTGCCAGCAGTGAGTTATACCCAGGGGGGCAGCCCCAGCATTTT.

The V gene is TRBV30, the J gene TRBJ2-3; D gene uncertain. CDR3 length equals 13 residues. The ends were cut back, 0 bases at V and 6 bases at J, with 10 bases in the middle. Looked up from germline, CDR1 is GTSNPN and CDR2 is SVGIG (reference sequence). The CDR3 spells CAWSVPLHDTQYF. The CDR3 region has the DNA TGTGCCTGGAGTGTACCACTCCACGATACGCAGTATTTT.

J is TRBJ1-6 and V is TRBV6-5; perhaps TRBD1 as D (6 bases). CDR1 MNHEY and CDR2 SVGAGI come from the germline V gene. This CDR3 spans 15 amino acids. Deletions cut 4 bases from V and 3 bases from J, with 10 bases between. CDR3 DNA: TGTGCCAGCAGTTTCGACAGGAACTATAATTCACCCCTCCACTTT. Translation: CASSFDRNYNSPLHF.

The chain combines TRBV27 with TRBJ1-6; TRBD1 is a possible D gene (6 bases). The CDR3 is 13 residues long. Trimming took 6 bases from V and 6 from J, leaving 9 bases between them. Germline assignment: CDR1 MNHEY and CDR2 SMNVEV (reference sequence). The CDR3 loop reads CASSNRVNSPLHF. Written as DNA, the CDR3 is TGTGCCAGCAGCAACAGGGTTAATTCACCCCTCCACTTT.

The V and J genes are TRBV11-2 and TRBJ1-4; D perhaps matches TRBD1 (5 bases). This CDR3 spans 17 amino acids. V was clipped by 3 bases and J by 2 bases, with 16 bases between them. Germline V gene sequence: CDR1 SGHAT, CDR2 FQNNGV. This CDR3 reads CASSFLLLGGTNEKLFF. In nucleotides, the CDR3 is TGTGCCAGCAGCTTCCTTTTACTCGGGGGGACTAATGAAAAACTGTTTTTT.

The chain uses TRBV28 and TRBJ2-1; 12 positions match TRBD2. Germline V gives CDR1 MDHEN, CDR2 SYDVKM. Germline trimming cut 2 bases from V and 6 bases from J; bases unmatched to any gene: 2. The CDR3 loop spans 15 amino acids. The CDR3: CASSLLAGGLNEQFF. The CDR3, as DNA: TGTGCCAGCAGTTTACTAGCGGGGGGGCTCAATGAGCAGTTCTTC.

This clone was counted between two and nine times. J is TRBJ2-1 and V is TRBV7-9, with 12 bases matching TRBD2. The V gene end was trimmed by 5 bases and the J gene end by 7 bases; junction bases not matched to a gene: 12. The CDR3 sequence is 17 residues long. Germline V lookup: CDR1 SEHNR, CDR2 FQNEAQ (reference sequence). The CDR3 DNA reads TGTGCCAGCAGCCGACCTTTTACTAGCGGGGGGAAGAATGAGCAGTTCTTC. Translated, it gives CASSRPFTSGGKNEQFF.

This sequence joins TRBV7-2 and TRBJ2-3; 7 nucleotides agree with TRBD2. Unmatched junction bases numbered 11, after V lost 0 bases and J lost 2 bases. The germline gives CDR1 SGHTA, CDR2 FQGNSA. This CDR3 has 18 residues. CDR3 coding DNA: TGTGCCAGCAGCTTAGCGGGGGGGGGAATGCAACTCACAGATACGCAGTATTTT. Translating it yields CASSLAGGGMQLTDTQYF.

The chain joins TRBV19 to TRBJ2-1; TRBD1 is a possible D gene (6 bases). V was cut by 4 bases and J by 8 bases, with 9 bases left in between. Germline CDR1 and CDR2: LNHDA and SQIVND (reference sequence). The CDR3 is made up of 12 amino acids. CDR3 amino acids: CASSTSGDEQFF. CDR3 sequence (DNA): TGTGCCAGTAGTACGTCAGGGGATGAGCAGTTCTTC. Supplemented by reference TRBV19 and TRBJ2-1, the full variable domain reads DGGITQSPKYLFRKEGQNVTLSCEQNLNHDAMYWYRQDPGQGLRLIYYSQIVNDFQKGDIAEGYSVSREKKESFPLTVTSAQKNPTAFYLCASSTSGDEQFFGPGTRLTVL.

The chain joins TRBV6-5 to TRBJ1-5; possible D gene TRBD1, 5 bases. The V gene's germline CDR1 is MNHEY and CDR2 SVGAGI. The V gene lost 6 bases and the J gene lost 4 bases, with 13 bases spanning the gap. The CDR3 runs 14 residues. The DNA of the CDR3 is TGTGCCAGCAGACGCCACGACAGTAATCAGCCCCAGCATTTT. Residues: CASRRHDSNQPQHF.

This sequence joins TRBV6-2 or TRBV6-3 and TRBJ2-7, with 15 bases aligning to TRBD2. This CDR3 is built from 16 residues. V lost 2 bases and J lost 1; bases outside the gene matches: 0. The germline V gene has CDR1 MNHEY and CDR2 SVGEGT. The CDR3 nucleotides are TGTGCCAGCAGTTACGGACTAGCGGGGGGGTCCTACGAGCAGTACTTC. Protein product: CASSYGLAGGSYEQYF.

The J gene is TRBJ1-3, the V gene TRBV28, with a tentative D call TRBD1 (5 bases). Trimming took 7 bases from V and 0 from J, leaving 19 bases between them. This CDR3 is built from 17 residues. The germline gives CDR1 MDHEN, CDR2 SYDVKM. Here the CDR3 reads CASTPGGTAISGNTIYF. CDR3 sequence (DNA): TGTGCCAGCACCCCTGGGGGGACGGCGATCTCTGGAAACACCATATATTTT.